This T cell receptor beta chain emerged from a study of blood T cells in healthy people across ages (dated by TCRdb to between 2015 and 2016). Notes on the research overall: Template switching captured roughly one uniquely barcoded TCR beta cDNA molecule per two T cells in model experiments. Using the same blood draw, the study looked at two additional independent replicas of 1 million unique cDNA reads for two donors, one aged 18 to 30 and the other aged 80 or older. Four age groups were formed from the donors: young (average approximately 15 years), middle-aged (approximately 39), aged (62) and long-lived (around 82). The study measured age-related changes in TCR beta repertoire diversity using deep sequencing normalized with unique cDNA molecular identifiers. Broader findings and caveats from the paper: As age increased, observed TCR beta diversity per million T cells dropped in a roughly linear way, and a significant reduction was already evident by age 40. The long-lived group showed more naive CD4+ T cells, fewer expanded clones and increased TCR diversity than the aged group, suggesting age selection. Donor CMV infection status was unknown, potentially confounding age-related changes in expanded clonotypes. Because profiling used bulk unsorted PBMCs, naive and antigen-experienced compartments could not be compared conclusively. Observed TCR beta diversity correlated strongly with the percentage of naive T cells measured by flow cytometry. Estimates of total diversity from one million sequenced T cells were regarded as lower bounds and underestimates.

Systemically healthy Caucasian individuals from Russia, 35 to 50 in total and aged about 6 to 100 years, were included as donors. Each donor gave 9 to 10 milliliters of peripheral blood, collected into EDTA-treated Vacutainer tubes. PBMCs were isolated by Ficoll-Paque density-gradient centrifugation, with at least 6 million obtained per sample. Trizol reagent was used to extract total RNA from the PBMCs, yielding at least 6 micrograms per sample. For every donor, an aliquot of PBMCs went through flow cytometry to measure the percentages of naive CD45RAhigh/CD27high T cells. Receptors were amplified or captured by 5' RACE. TCRdb shows the sequencer as Illumina HiSeq 2500. A second roughly 6 to 11 cycle PCR used a sample-barcoded 5' primer and a J-beta primer mix. A template-switch 5' adaptor carrying 12 random nucleotides introduced a unique molecular identifier onto each TCR beta cDNA molecule. Each sample yielded at least 2.5 million CDR3-containing paired-end reads. First-strand cDNA synthesis was performed from all RNA using the Mint cDNA synthesis kit, with priming by a TRBC-specific oligonucleotide. After uracil-DNA glycosylase treatment, a first 18-cycle PCR used universal primers M1SS and BC2_uni_R on all cDNA. The source study handled its data this way. Normalization of each sample was performed by random selection of 1 million high-quality reads, each carrying a distinct molecular identifier. Instead of being binned into consensus sequences, reads with shared molecular identifiers were discarded. CDR3 identification, clonotype clustering and error correction used MiTCR with a Q25 quality threshold and the strictest error-elimination algorithm. A nonparametric unseen species model with Euler transformation was used to estimate a lower bound on total TCR beta diversity. TCRdb redid the processing of the public reads, applying fastp at Q25 and MiXCR, and retained in-frame beta chains. Each entry is one CDR3 protein sequence, shown with its most common DNA and genes. The V and J calls and clone size are TCRdb's, not the authors'. Here the sample has more than 600,000 distinct CDR3 sequences; 20% to 30% occur a single time. The ten top clones hold 8% to 10% of the sample.

To note about this clonotype: Its binding antigen is unknown. Base qualities were left out, and no much larger clone turns up one base away.

Inclusive of the bounding cysteine and phenylalanine, the CDR3 is 16 residues long. Of all the DNA, just the CDR3 is kept, 48 bases in frame from base 1. CDR1 and CDR2 are drawn from the germline V gene: MDHEN, SYDVKM. Unmatched junction bases come to 10, with V trimmed by 4 bases and J by 4 bases. The sample was also linked to a second study, of T cells of mothers and their children. In that second paper, the authors write: The donors were nine systemically healthy Caucasian individuals, made up of three mothers and their six children. cDNA synthesis consumed the entire amount of extracted RNA, loaded at around 1.4 ug RNA in each 15 ul reaction. In the second PCR, the M1S primer introduced both the sample barcodes and 2-4 random nucleotides. Over 9.5 million TCR beta CDR3 reads were obtained for each mother, and millions of reads were obtained for each child. Thymic selection shapes the output of TCR recombination in a similar way in related and unrelated pairs, and inherited differences have a minor effect. Related mother-child pairs always showed normalized repertoire overlap that was slightly higher than in unrelated mother-child pairs, though the difference was never significant. No persistent microchimeric T cell clones were detected, at a sensitivity of approximately 90 clones per million clonotypes. Deep NGS was used in the study to compare the TCR beta repertoires of mothers and children and to look for features that separate related mother-child pairs from unrelated individuals. The mean age was approximately 41 +/- 4 years for the mothers and approximately 11 +/- 4 years for the children. After adapter ligation with NEBNext reagents, the libraries were sequenced on Illumina HiSeq 2000 with 100+100 nt paired-end reads. To prevent cross-contamination, the mother and child libraries were prepared one month apart and sequenced in separate runs. For each donor, between about 450,000 and 2,300,000 distinct TCR beta clonotypes were identified. Naive TCR beta clonotypes were estimated from low-frequency clonotypes matched to each donor's FACS-determined naive share, without sorting.

The material sequenced was blood. The receptor was derived from a boy aged 10-17 years in good health. The sequence links TRBV28 to TRBJ2-5; 9 junctional bases match TRBD1. In nucleotides, the sequence is TGTGCCAGCAGTTCGTCCCGGGACAGGGCCCCAGAGACCCAGTACTTC. It specifies CASSSSRDRAPETQYF.